This paragraph covers one T cell receptor beta chain sequence. As yet, its antigen is unknown. The isolated RNA, all of it, was reverse transcribed, so expressed TCRB transcripts were what got sequenced. The table came from immunoSEQ multiplex PCR; TCRdb's copy has only in-frame clones and leaves some out. The repertoire consists of fewer than 500,000 clones, with 14% occurring once and the leading ten covering roughly 0.036%. The CDR3 has 15 residues. V dropped 2 bases and J dropped 5; count of bases not matched to a gene: 3. Per germline, CDR1 SEHNR and CDR2 FQNEAQ (reference sequence). This sample stems from a study of beta chain features in type 1 diabetes. Whole-study results and caveats: Comparison showed that naive, central memory and Treg TCRB repertoires appeared more similar among patients than among healthy donors. Type 1 diabetes patients had TCRB CDR3s that were shorter (moderately but significantly so) in all four CD4+ subsets. Researchers could not determine here whether HLA type influences TCRB rearrangement.

The J gene is TRBJ2-1, the V gene TRBV7-9; 10 bases map to TRBD2. The TCR was taken from a man younger than 40 in good health. The specimen was naive CD4+ T cells from blood. In nucleotides, the CDR3 is TGTGCCAGCAGCTTAAGCGGGAGGGCACACAATGAGCAGTTCTTC. Protein sequence: CASSLSGRAHNEQFF.